These 20 T cell receptor beta chains were all obtained from the same sample, sequenced in a study of identical twins. MiXCR, run by TCRdb on the 5' RACE reads, gives a single entry per CDR3 protein. The sample contains around 1.7 million distinct CDR3 sequences, around 29% of which appear only once. The specimen was cord blood. Source of these receptors: a newborn girl in good health.

This clonotype was observed at least ten times. This chain uses TRBV5-1 with TRBJ2-3; D not resolved. This CDR3 has 14 amino acids. Deletions cut 0 bases from V and 4 bases from J, with 9 bases between. Looked up from germline, CDR1 is SGHRS and CDR2 is YFSETQ. The DNA for the CDR3 is TGCGCCAGCAGCTTGGGTCTAGTTCCAGATACGCAGTATTTT. Translated, it gives CASSLGLVPDTQYF.

This clonotype was picked up a small number of times. This chain connects TRBV5-4 to TRBJ2-7; D is ambiguous. CDR1 SGHNT and CDR2 YYREEE come from the germline V gene (reference sequence). The CDR3 has 12 amino acids. V was pared by 4 bases and J by 6 bases, with 11 bases between. This CDR3 reads CASSRPVGEQYF. The CDR3, as DNA: TGTGCCAGCAGCCGTCCCGTTGGCGAGCAGTACTTC. Drawing the rest from reference TRBV5-4 and TRBJ2-7, the complete variable domain is ETGVTQSPTHLIKTRGQQVTLRCSSQSGHNTVSWYQQALGQGPQFIFQYYREEENGRGNFPPRFSGLQFPNYSSELNVNALELDDSALYLCASSRPVGEQYFGPGTRLTVT.

As to this clonotype: A much larger clonotype is one base distant, so this may be a read error. The CDR3 DNA sequence: TGTGCCAGCAGACTAGCGGGTGGGAACGAGCAGGACTTC. It encodes CASRLAGGNEQDF. This chain joins TRBV12-3 or TRBV12-4 and TRBJ2-7; 9 bases agree with TRBD2. This CDR3 is 13 amino acids long.

The chain couples TRBV7-2 to TRBJ2-1; D not resolved. CDR1 SGHTA and CDR2 FQGNSA come from the germline V gene. The CDR3 length is 14 residues. V gave up 4 bases and J gave up 6 bases, with 13 bases separating them. This CDR3 reads CASSWASTGNEQFF. In DNA form, the CDR3 reads TGTGCCAGCAGCTGGGCCTCAACGGGCAATGAGCAGTTCTTC.

This clonotype was recorded at least ten times. This rearrangement joins TRBV6-6 to TRBJ1-2, with D maybe TRBD1 (5 bases). The CDR3 length is 14 residues. Germline CDR1 reads MNHNY; CDR2 reads SVGAGI (reference sequence). The V and J ends lost 2 bases and 4 bases respectively, with 11 bases between them. The CDR3 DNA reads as TGTGCCAGCAGTTACGCGGGGGGTGGCTATGGCTACACCTTC. Translated: CASSYAGGGYGYTF.

This clonotype was seen a few times. The chain employs TRBV12-3 or TRBV12-4 and TRBJ1-1; D gene unclear. This CDR3 comprises 12 residues. With 9 bases removed from V and 3 bases from J, the gap between germline ends came to 11 bases. The CDR3 region is CASSGEYTEAFF. CDR3 sequence (DNA): TGTGCCAGTAGCGGGGAGTACACTGAAGCTTTCTTT.

The chain employs TRBV6-1 and TRBJ2-1; D perhaps matches TRBD1 (6 bases). Looked up from germline, CDR1 is MNHNS and CDR2 is SASEGT. With 0 bases removed from V and 7 bases from J, the gap between germline ends came to 16 bases. CDR3 length: 16 amino acids. The CDR3: CASSEADSRPLNEQFF. CDR3 nucleotide sequence: TGTGCCAGCAGTGAAGCGGACAGTCGACCCCTAAATGAGCAGTTCTTC.

This clonotype showed up just a few times. The chain has TRBV7-9 and TRBJ2-3; 7 bases map to TRBD2. The CDR3 runs to 16 residues. Germline CDR1 is SEHNR and CDR2 is FQNEAQ (reference sequence). V gave up 5 bases and J gave up 2 bases; unmatched junction bases: 10. CDR3 DNA sequence: TGTGCCAGCAGCCCCCCTGGACTAGATGTCACAGATACGCAGTATTTT. Translation gives CASSPPGLDVTDTQYF.

This clonotype was seen more than once but under ten times. This chain joins TRBV24-1 and TRBJ2-5; D is unresolved. Per the germline V gene, CDR1 is KGHDR and CDR2 is SFDVKD. V lost 1 base and J lost 11, with 7 bases in between. The CDR3 spans 11 residues. The CDR3: CATSDFNEQYF. For the CDR3, the DNA is TGTGCCACCAGTGATTTCAATGAGCAGTACTTC.

This clonotype was counted between two and nine times. The CDR3 nucleotides are TGTGCCAGCAGTTTTCAAGGTGAAGCTTTCTTT. Protein: CASSFQGEAFF. The chain combines TRBV6-2 or TRBV6-3 with TRBJ1-1; D gene uncertain. CDR1 MNHEY and CDR2 SVGEGT come from the germline V gene. The CDR3 spans 11 residues. The V gene lost 4 bases and the J gene lost 7 bases, with 7 bases spanning the gap.

This clonotype was counted a few times. The chain carries TRBV5-1 and TRBJ2-1; no clear D. Germline V gene sequence: CDR1 SGHRS, CDR2 YFSETQ. This CDR3 is 15 amino acids long. V dropped 1 base and J dropped 8 bases, with 16 bases sitting between them. In DNA form, the CDR3 reads TGCGCCAGCAGCTTGAGGCTAGGTCCTGGAGATGAGCAGTTCTTC. Its translation: CASSLRLGPGDEQFF.

The gene calls are TRBV27 and TRBJ1-5; 7 bases fit TRBD1. V lost 6 bases, J lost 2 bases, and 7 bases stayed unmatched. The CDR3 length is 15 residues. The germline V gene encodes CDR1 MNHEY and CDR2 SMNVEV (reference sequence). The CDR3 nucleotides are TGTGCCAGCAGCCCCACAGGGGACGGCAATCAGCCCCAGCATTTT. It yields the protein CASSPTGDGNQPQHF.

A remark on this clonotype: This clone may be a read error of a much larger clone one base away. This chain joins TRBV21-1 and TRBJ2-7; no check of the table's D call, TRBD1, against the DNA was made. TRBV21-1 is a pseudogene segment. The CDR3 covers 14 residues. In DNA, the CDR3 is TGTGCCAGCAGCATCCGGGACCGAGCCTACGAGCAGTGCTTC. It is translated as CASSIRDRAYEQCF.

J is TRBJ2-4 and V is TRBV3-1; D is unclear. The J call may be wrong; the DNA end is better matched by TRBJ2-7. From germline, CDR1 is LGHDT and CDR2 YNNKEL (reference sequence). The CDR3 contains 13 residues. CDR3 amino acids: CASSQAGRFEQYF. As DNA, the CDR3 is TGTGCCAGCAGCCAAGCAGGACGGTTCGAGCAGTACTTC.

The CDR3 sequence is CASSYGTASTYNSPLHF. The CDR3 DNA reads as TGTGCCAGCAGTTACGGGACAGCCTCCACGTATAATTCACCCCTCCACTTT. V and J are TRBV3-1 and TRBJ1-6, with TRBD1 matching over 7 bases. The length of the CDR3 is 17 residues. V dropped 6 bases and J dropped 4; count of bases not matched to a gene: 12. CDR1 and CDR2 from the germline V gene are LGHDT and YNNKEL (reference sequence).

V gene TRBV15 combines with J gene TRBJ2-7, with D perhaps TRBD2 (8 bases). CDR1 and CDR2 (germline): LNHNV, YYDKDF (reference sequence). Trimming took off 0 bases at V and 7 bases at J, with 16 bases between the two ends. The CDR3 runs to 15 residues. The CDR3 loop reads CATSRDPGGGNEQYF. CDR3 in DNA: TGTGCCACCAGCAGAGATCCGGGAGGGGGCAATGAGCAGTACTTC.

The V and J genes are TRBV6-1 and TRBJ2-7, with 7 bases identical to TRBD1. CDR3 size: 17 residues. After removal of 4 bases from V and 2 bases from J, the junction contained 14 bases not matched to a gene. Germline V gene data show CDR1 as MNHNS and CDR2 as SASEGT. The DNA for the CDR3 is TGTGCCAGCAGTGCCCCAAGTCCGGGACAGACCACCTACGAGCAGTACTTC. This translates into CASSAPSPGQTTYEQYF.

Comment on this clonotype: This may stem from a read error, because a much larger clone lies one nucleotide away. The CDR3, as DNA: TGCAGTGCTATGGGTGGCTACACCTTC. Its protein is CSAMGGYTF. This rearrangement joins TRBV20-1 to TRBJ1-2; D unresolved. Germline lookup yields CDR1 DFQATT and CDR2 SNEGSKA (reference sequence). Trimming stripped 4 bases from V and 7 bases from J, with 4 bases between. The CDR3 is 9 amino acids.

The rearrangement joins TRBV4-2 to TRBJ1-6, with D hard to call. In germline, CDR1 is LGHNA, CDR2 YNFKEQ. V lost 0 bases, J lost 0 bases, and 12 bases lay in between. The CDR3 totals 18 residues. CDR3 protein: CASSQEPTLSSYNSPLHF. CDR3 in DNA: TGTGCCAGCAGCCAAGAGCCAACTCTTAGCTCCTATAATTCACCCCTCCACTTT.

J is TRBJ2-7 and V is TRBV5-6; 9 bases fit TRBD1. This CDR3 region has 15 residues. The trim removed 2 bases at V and 3 bases at J, leaving 6 bases unmatched. Germline V gives CDR1 SGHDT, CDR2 YYEEEE. The chain's CDR3 is CASSFVEDRGYEQYF. The CDR3 region has the DNA TGTGCCAGCAGCTTTGTCGAGGACAGGGGCTACGAGCAGTACTTC. Complete variable domain (other parts from reference TRBV5-6 and TRBJ2-7): DAGVTQSPTHLIKTRGQQVTLRCSPKSGHDTVSWYQQALGQGPQFIFQYYEEEERQRGNFPDRFSGHQFPNYSSELNVNALLLGDSALYLCASSFVEDRGYEQYFGPGTRLTVT.